Detailed here is one TCR beta chain. This record belongs to a study of blood T cell repertoires in COVID-19. Study-level information: From the United States, Italy and Spain came samples of acute and convalescent COVID-19. The analysed material was cDNA or gDNA that came from T cells, B-cell-depleted T cells, or PBMCs.

In the original analysis: Nucleated cell number was recorded as an estimate derived from reference gene primer amplification. TCRdb keeps only in-frame clones here, not all; method: immunoSEQ multiplex PCR. V and J calls and clone size are those listed in that table; D and trimming were worked out from the DNA. The sample lists about 310,000 clones; more than 75% were seen once. CDR1 and CDR2 (germline): SGHKS, YYEKEE (reference sequence). The trim removed 4 bases at V and 2 bases at J, leaving 3 bases unmatched. The CDR3 extends over 15 amino acids. The origin of this receptor is a man between 50 and 59 years old with active or convalescent COVID-19. Sequences were obtained from peripheral blood. J is TRBJ2-7 and V is TRBV5-5, with TRBD2 identical over 13 bases. As DNA, the CDR3 is TGTGCCAGCAGCCCGGGGACTAGCGGGACCTACGAGCAGTACTTC. Encoded protein: CASSPGTSGTYEQYF.